These T cell receptor beta chains were read from a single sample in a study of PD-1 blockade in mismatch repair-deficient tumors. Clones were read by immunoSEQ multiplex PCR, and TCRdb kept only the in-frame ones, dropping some. There are some 130,000 clones in the sample; 88% occur only once, and about an eighth lies in the top ten. Sequencing was performed on peripheral blood, taken approximately 69 weeks after starting pembrolizumab. These receptors originate from an adult with mismatch repair-deficient cancer. CDR3s leave out the opening cysteine and the closing phenylalanine or tryptophan.

TRBV6-1 | 13 | ASTETGTGVYEQY
TRBV19 | 15 | ASSMPGRQSSGNTIY
TRBV28 | 13 | ASIGGGKGTGELF
TRBV29-1 | 12 | SADREPDDYGYT
TRBV27 | 14 | ASSLLLAGGYNEQF
TRBV5-1 | 13 | ASSLEVGSSYEQY
TRBV11-2 | 14 | ASSSQAGGGTGELF
TRBV18 | 12 | ASSPGVGSYEQY
TRBV28 | 11 | ASSLSQNYGYT
TRBV11-2 | 11 | ASSLGGKETQY
TRBV7-3 | 13 | ASSRGLTSYNEQF
TRBV9 | 12 | ASSATGANTEAF
TRBV6-5 | 11 | ASSRGRQGEQF
TRBV15 | 13 | ATSIKYNPLETQY
TRBV25-1 | 12 | ASSEFKGREKLF
TRBV19 | 13 | ASSIVDRGIYEQY
TRBV19 | 10 | ASSISGLGET
TRBV20-1 | 8 | SASWDTQY
TRBV4-1 | 14 | ASSQELGEGLGIQY
TRBV5-5 | 13 | ASSPGQGASQPQH
TRBV4-2 | 14 | ASSQDLRESSYEQY
TRBV2 | 13 | ASTDTASGSPAQY
TRBV27 | 13 | ASSPVVGDPGELF
TRBV5-1 | 13 | ASSLAGARQETQY
TRBV5-8 | 15 | ASSSQTSSSGYNEQF
TRBV28 | 11 | ASSLPLRPEAF
TRBV6-6 | 12 | ASSYSPGDYEQY
TRBV7-9 | 14 | ASSLASWGVNEKLF
TRBV11-2 | 13 | ASSLVGGSYNEQF
TRBV4-3 | 9 | ASSLGATQY
TRBV7-9 | 13 | ASSRTSGSSDTQY
TRBV5-1 | 13 | ASSLAGTDQETQY
TRBV20-1 | 9 | SARGRETQY
TRBV27 | 12 | ASSLSLLSAEQF
TRBV10-3 | 17 | AISESLVRTLANTGELF
TRBV12-5 | 9 | ATRGNQPQH
TRBV19 | 15 | ASSIQGLGGMEETQY
TRBV19 | 12 | ASSMAGWSTEAF
TRBV7-2 | 10 | ASSPGVNEQF
TRBV6-1 | 11 | ASSRADADTQY
TRBV28 | 12 | ASSLARRGNTIY
TRBV28 | 9 | ASRLALEQF
TRBV7-8 | 11 | ASSLGVGGELF
TRBV13 | 12 | ASSLRGRQNEQF
TRBV28 | 13 | ASSPLRGSADTQY
TRBV4-3 | 12 | ASSQDRGTYEQY
TRBV10-3 | 13 | AISQKGGSYNEQF
TRBV27 | 10 | ASSLSGAEQF
TRBV6-1 | 12 | ASSVGTGQREQF
TRBV18 | 10 | ASSPEIGKLF
TRBV9 | 15 | ASSAVPGGILGETQY
TRBV27 | 13 | ASRLRTSGVYEQY
TRBV6-1 | 10 | ATTDRAYEQY